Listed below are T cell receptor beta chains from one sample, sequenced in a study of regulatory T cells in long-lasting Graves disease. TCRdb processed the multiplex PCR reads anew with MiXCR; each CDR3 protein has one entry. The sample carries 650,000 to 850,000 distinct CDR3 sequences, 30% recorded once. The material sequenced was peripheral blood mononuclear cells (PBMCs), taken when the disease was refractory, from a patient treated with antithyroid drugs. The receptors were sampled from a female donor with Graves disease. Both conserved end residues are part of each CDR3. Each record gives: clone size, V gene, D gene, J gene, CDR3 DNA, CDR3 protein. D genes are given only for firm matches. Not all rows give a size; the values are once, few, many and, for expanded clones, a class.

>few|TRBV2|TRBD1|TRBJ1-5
TGTGCCAGCACCGGGACAGGGGTATTAGGAAGCAATCAGCCCCAGCATTTT
CASTGTGVLGSNQPQHF
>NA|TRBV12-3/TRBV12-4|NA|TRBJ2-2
TGTGCCGGCAGTTTCACAGGGTACACCGGGGAGCTGTTTTTT
CAGSFTGYTGELFF
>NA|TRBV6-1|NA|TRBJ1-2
TGTGCCAGCAGTGAGGGGACGACAGAGGCCCTGAGGGGCTACACCTTC
CASSEGTTEALRGYTF
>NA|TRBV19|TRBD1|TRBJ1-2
TGTGCCAGTAGTAAACAGGGGAGGAATAACTATGGCTACACCTTC
CASSKQGRNNYGYTF
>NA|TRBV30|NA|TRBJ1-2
TGTGCCTGGAGTCCAGGGAGCGGTGGCTACACCTTC
CAWSPGSGGYTF
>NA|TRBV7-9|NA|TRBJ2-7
TGTGCCAGCAGCTTATCAAGGAGCCACGAGCAGTACTTC
CASSLSRSHEQYF
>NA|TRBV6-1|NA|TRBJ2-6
TGTGCCAGCAGCACTAGACAGTTCGGTGGGGCCAACGTCCTGACTTTC
CASSTRQFGGANVLTF
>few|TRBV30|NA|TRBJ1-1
TGTGCCTGGAGTGTAACCCCGGATAGAGCTTTCTTT
CAWSVTPDRAFF
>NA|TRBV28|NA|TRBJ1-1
TGTGCCACTTTGTGGGGCAGCGGGAGGACTGAAGCTTTCTTT
CATLWGSGRTEAFF
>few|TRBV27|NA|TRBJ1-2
TGTGCCAGCAGTTTATCGAGGGCAGGGAATGGCTACACCTTC
CASSLSRAGNGYTF
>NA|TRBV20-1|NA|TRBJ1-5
TGCAGTGCTAGACTGGGGCCCAATTATAGCAATCAGCCCCAGCATTTT
CSARLGPNYSNQPQHF
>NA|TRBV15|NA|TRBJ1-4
TGTGCCACCAGCTCGGGACCCCGCAATGAAAAACTGTTTTTT
CATSSGPRNEKLFF
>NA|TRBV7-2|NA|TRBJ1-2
TGTGCCACCGGACGGGATCTATTAAACTATGGCTACACCTTC
CATGRDLLNYGYTF
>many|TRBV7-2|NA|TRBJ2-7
TGTGCCAGCAGCCCATCCTTTGGCCGCTACGAGCAGTACTTC
CASSPSFGRYEQYF
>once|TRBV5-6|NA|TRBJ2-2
TGTGCCAGCAGCTTTCGTAGTGTGAGAGAGAACACCGGGGAGCTGTTTTTT
CASSFRSVRENTGELFF
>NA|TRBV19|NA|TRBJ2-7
TGTGCCAGTAGTGTACGTCGAAACAGAATATCCTACGAGCAGTACTTC
CASSVRRNRISYEQYF
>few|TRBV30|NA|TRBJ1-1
TGTGCCTGGAGTGTAATCCGAAACACTGAAGCTTTCTTT
CAWSVIRNTEAFF
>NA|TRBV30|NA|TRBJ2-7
TGTGCCTGGAGTGTAGGGGGGAGCGCGGGGGAGCAGTACTTC
CAWSVGGSAGEQYF
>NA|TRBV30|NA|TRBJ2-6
TGTGCCTGGAGTGAGACTGGGGCCAACGTCCTGACTTTC
CAWSETGANVLTF
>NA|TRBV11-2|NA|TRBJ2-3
TGTGCCAGCAGCTCCAGAATGGGGCCATACACAGATACGCAGTATTTT
CASSSRMGPYTDTQYF
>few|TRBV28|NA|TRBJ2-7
TGTGCCAGCACGGAATGGACTCAACCGGGGTACGAGCAGTACTTC
CASTEWTQPGYEQYF
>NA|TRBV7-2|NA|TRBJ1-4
TGTGCCAGCAGCTTAAGCGCAGGACTTGCAACTAATGAAAAACTGTTTTTT
CASSLSAGLATNEKLFF
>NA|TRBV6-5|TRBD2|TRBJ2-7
TGTGCCAGCAGTTACTCGAGTCTAGCTAGCGGGTCCTCCTACGAGCAGTACTTC
CASSYSSLASGSSYEQYF
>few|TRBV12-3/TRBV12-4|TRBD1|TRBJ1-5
TGTGCCAGCAGTTTATGGCAGGGGGCCGTCCAGCCCCAGCATTTT
CASSLWQGAVQPQHF
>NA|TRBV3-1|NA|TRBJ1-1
TGTGCCAGCAGCCAAGTCGTGACTGAAGCTTTCTTT
CASSQVVTEAFF
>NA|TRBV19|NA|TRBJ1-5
TGTGCCAGTAGTAGGGACCGGGGGCCCCAGCATTTT
CASSRDRGPQHF
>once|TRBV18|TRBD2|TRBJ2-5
TGTGCCAGCTCAACCAACCCTAGCGGCCAAGAGACCCAGTACTTC
CASSTNPSGQETQYF
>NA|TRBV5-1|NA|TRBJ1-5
TGCGCCAGCAGCATGGACGGGGTTAGCAATCAGCCCCAGCATTTT
CASSMDGVSNQPQHF
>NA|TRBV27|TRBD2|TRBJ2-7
TGTGCCAGCAGACAGCCCGGACTAGCCTACGAGCAGTACTTC
CASRQPGLAYEQYF